Presented here are 16 T cell receptor beta chains from one specimen sequenced in a study of identical twins. TCRdb recomputed calls from the 5' RACE reads with MiXCR, one row per CDR3 protein. The sample records approximately 220,000 distinct CDR3 sequences, approximately 7.3% being singletons. Another study also made use of these data, one on yellow fever vaccine responses in identical twins.

The sequencing sample was made of CD8+ T cells sorted from blood. These receptors originate from a young woman in good health.

The chain has TRBV7-7 and TRBJ2-5; weak D call: TRBD2 (5 bases). The V end was cut by 5 bases, the J end by 5 bases, with 18 bases between. From germline, CDR1 is SSHAT and CDR2 FNYEAQ (reference sequence). CDR3 length: 15 residues. DNA of the CDR3: TGTGCCAGCAGCCCGACGGGTAGTTCGGGGGAGACCCAGTACTTC. Its translation is CASSPTGSSGETQYF.

This chain links TRBV5-1 with TRBJ2-3, with 9 bases aligning to TRBD2. Germline-derived CDR1 and CDR2 are SGHRS and YFSETQ. This CDR3 has 19 amino acids. The J segment lost 2 bases and the V segment lost 4 bases, leaving 17 bases of the junction unmatched. This CDR3 reads CASSPVRLAGRSSTDTQYF. The CDR3 DNA sequence: TGCGCCAGCAGCCCGGTGAGGCTAGCGGGGAGAAGTTCCACAGATACGCAGTATTTT.

This clonotype was observed at least ten times. The chain joins TRBV29-1 to TRBJ1-2; D is undetermined. V gave up 1 base and J gave up 11 bases, with 11 bases separating them. The germline CDR1 and CDR2 sequences are SQVTM and ANQGSEA. CDR3 length equals 11 residues. Here the CDR3 DNA reads TGCAGCGTTGAAGCCGTCCCCGAATACACCTTC. This codes for CSVEAVPEYTF. Full variable domain (missing parts from reference TRBV29-1 and TRBJ1-2): SAVISQKPSRDICQRGTSLTIQCQVDSQVTMMFWYRQQPGQSLTLIATANQGSEATYESGFVIDKFPISRPNLTFSTLTVSNMSPEDSSIYLCSVEAVPEYTFGSGTRLTVV.

This clonotype appeared many times. This chain links TRBV28 with TRBJ2-7, with D perhaps TRBD2 (5 bases). Per the germline V gene, CDR1 is MDHEN and CDR2 is SYDVKM. Trimming stripped 4 bases from V and 0 bases from J, with 7 bases between. The CDR3 covers 13 residues. This CDR3 is CASSSGSSYEQYV. CDR3 nucleotide sequence: TGTGCCAGCAGTTCGGGGAGCTCCTACGAGCAGTACGTC.

This clonotype was counted ten times or more. The chain uses TRBV10-3 and TRBJ2-3; TRBD2 aligns across 11 bases. This CDR3 spans 15 amino acids. Germline V gives CDR1 ENHRY, CDR2 SYGVKD. V dropped 3 bases and J dropped 3; count of bases not matched to a gene: 2. DNA of the CDR3: TGTGCCATCAGTGAACTAGCGGGAGAAACAGATACGCAGTATTTT. Translating gives CAISELAGETDTQYF.

There are a few counts of this clonotype. The rearrangement joins TRBV4-1 to TRBJ2-4; TRBD1 aligns across 8 bases. The CDR3 is 15 amino acids. The J segment lost 8 bases and the V segment lost 2 bases, leaving 8 bases of the junction unmatched. The V gene's germline CDR1 is MGHRA and CDR2 YSYEKL. This CDR3 is CASSQPQGAVDIQYF. The CDR3 DNA is TGCGCCAGCAGCCAACCCCAGGGGGCTGTGGACATTCAGTACTTC.

This clonotype occurred a few times. CDR3: CASGGQGTEAFF. CDR3 DNA: TGTGCCAGCGGCGGACAAGGGACTGAAGCTTTCTTT. This chain joins TRBV7-9 and TRBJ1-1; possible D gene TRBD1, 5 bases. V was shortened by 8 bases and J by 5 bases, with 12 bases between the two germline ends. The germline V gene has CDR1 SEHNR and CDR2 FQNEAQ (reference sequence). The CDR3 consists of 12 residues. The variable domain in full, completed from reference TRBV7-9 and TRBJ1-1, reads DTGVSQNPRHKITKRGQNVTFRCDPISEHNRLYWYRQTLGQGPEFLTYFQNEAQLEKSRLLSDRFSAERPKGSFSTLEIQRTEQGDSAMYLCASGGQGTEAFFGQGTRLTVV.

This clonotype was detected a few times. The chain carries TRBV27 and TRBJ2-1, with unresolved D. This CDR3 spans 13 amino acids. V dropped 5 bases and J dropped 2 bases, with 7 bases sitting between them. CDR1 is MNHEY, CDR2 SMNVEV, per germline (reference sequence). For the CDR3, the DNA is TGTGCCAGCAGTCATAGTCCCTACAATGAGCAGTTCTTC. Protein sequence: CASSHSPYNEQFF.

This chain joins TRBV13 and TRBJ1-3; no firm D call. The CDR3 covers 11 residues. Germline assignment: CDR1 PRHDT and CDR2 FYEKMQ (reference sequence). With 1 base removed from V and 9 bases from J, the gap between germline ends came to 4 bases. DNA of the CDR3: TGTGCCAGCAGCTTAGATCCCACCATATATTTT. Translating it yields CASSLDPTIYF.

Many counts were recorded for this clonotype. The chain recombines TRBV12-3 or TRBV12-4 with TRBJ2-5, with D perhaps matching TRBD1 or TRBD2 (5 bases each). The CDR3 totals 14 residues. The V gene lost 7 bases and the J gene lost 1 base, with 13 bases spanning the gap. This CDR3 reads CASTARDLQETQYF. The CDR3, as DNA: TGTGCCAGCACCGCTCGGGACCTCCAAGAGACCCAGTACTTC.

This clonotype has more than one count but fewer than ten. The chain recombines TRBV2 with TRBJ1-4, with unresolved D. CDR1 is SNHLY, CDR2 FYNNEI, per germline. This CDR3 contains 15 residues. The V and J ends lost 7 bases and 8 bases respectively, with 20 bases between them. CDR3 residues: CASTMDGVLEEKLFF. The CDR3 coding sequence is TGTGCCAGCACCATGGACGGGGTTTTAGAAGAAAAACTGTTTTTT. The variable domain in full, with the rest retrieved from reference TRBV2 and TRBJ1-4, is EPEVTQTPSHQVTQMGQEVILRCVPISNHLYFYWYRQILGQKVEFLVSFYNNEISEKSEIFDDQFSVERPDGSNFTLKIRSTKLEDSAMYFCASTMDGVLEEKLFFGSGTQLSVL.

This clonotype was found a few times. The chain couples TRBV29-1 to TRBJ2-1; 8 bases align to TRBD2. J gave up 7 bases and V 1 base, and 3 bases lay outside the gene matches. Germline-derived CDR1 and CDR2 are SQVTM and ANQGSEA. The CDR3 runs 13 residues. This CDR3 reads CSVEAGGRNEQFF. The CDR3 DNA reads as TGCAGCGTTGAAGCGGGGGGGCGGAATGAGCAGTTCTTC.

The rearrangement uses TRBV29-1 and TRBJ2-5; the D gene is possibly TRBD2 (5 bases). CDR3 length: 14 amino acids. V lost 4 bases, J lost 9 bases, and 21 bases lay in between. Germline values: CDR1 SQVTM, CDR2 ANQGSEA. CDR3 in DNA: TGCAGCGTTGTTCGGCTTGAGGGAGAGGTGGCCCAGTACTTC. This gives the protein CSVVRLEGEVAQYF.

This clonotype occurred many times. The V call is TRBV27, the J call TRBJ2-2, with D unclear. Germline V gives CDR1 MNHEY, CDR2 SMNVEV (reference sequence). This CDR3 contains 14 residues. Trimming left V 2 bases short and J 5 bases short, with 9 bases between. The chain's CDR3 is CASSLIGLTGELFF. Here the CDR3 DNA reads TGTGCCAGCAGTTTAATTGGATTGACCGGGGAGCTGTTTTTT.

Here the CDR3 reads CASSVQLAGTYNEQFF. CDR3 bases: TGTGCCAGCAGTGTTCAACTAGCGGGAACCTACAATGAGCAGTTCTTC. The rearrangement links TRBV2 to TRBJ2-1, with 10 bases identical to TRBD2. From germline, CDR1 is SNHLY and CDR2 FYNNEI. The trim removed 4 bases at V and 2 bases at J, leaving 5 bases unmatched. This CDR3 contains 16 residues.

This clonotype appeared many times. This chain joins TRBV15 and TRBJ2-3; TRBD1 is a possible D gene (6 bases). From germline, CDR1 is LNHNV and CDR2 YYDKDF (reference sequence). Between the trimmed V and J ends, which lost 4 bases and 2 bases, there was a span of 13 bases. The CDR3 runs 15 residues. CDR3 bases: TGTGCCACCAGCAACCGGGACACCCACACAGATACGCAGTATTTT. This sequence encodes CATSNRDTHTDTQYF.